One TCR beta chain is described in this entry. The V segment lost 2 bases and the J segment 1 base; nucleotides outside the gene matches: 6. The CDR3 runs to 16 residues. Germline CDR1 reads MNHEY; CDR2 reads SMNVEV (reference sequence). These data are taken from a study of siplizumab effects on memory and regulatory T cells. Libraries were prepared by immunoSEQ multiplex PCR; TCRdb keeps only in-frame clonotypes and omits some of them. The sample lists tens of thousands of clones, 80% to 95% occurring once. The chain couples TRBV27 to TRBJ1-1, with 8 bases lining up with TRBD1. The receptor was isolated from a human donor in good health. Sequenced input: CD8+ T cells sorted from blood. CDR3: CASSLIPGTGNTEAFF. In DNA, the CDR3 is TGTGCCAGCAGTTTAATACCCGGGACAGGGAACACTGAAGCTTTCTTT.